This TCR beta chain was captured in a study of blood T cell repertoires in COVID-19. The overall study: Researchers got acute and convalescent COVID-19 samples from the United States, Italy and Spain. T cells, B-cell-depleted T cells, or PBMCs supplied cDNA or gDNA.

Germline V CDR1 and CDR2: SGHRS, YFSETQ. The CDR3 is 15 amino acids. V was shortened by 0 bases and J by 2 bases, with 9 bases between the two germline ends. Per the original methods: Counts of nucleated cells, estimated from reference gene primer amplification, were obtained. Assay used: immunoSEQ multiplex PCR; TCRdb lists only in-frame clones, some missing. D and trimming were read from the DNA, whereas the V and J calls and clone size are those reported in that table. The sample lists around 300,000 clones; roughly 90% were seen once. The sequencing input was peripheral blood. The chain recombines TRBV5-1 with TRBJ1-3, with TRBD1 as a possible D gene (6 bases). This receptor was identified in a woman aged 30 to 39 with COVID-19, enrolled during active disease. CDR3 sequence (DNA): TGCGCCAGCAGCTTGGCTCAGGGGACTGGAAACACCATATATTTT. Translating gives CASSLAQGTGNTIYF.